The 12 T cell receptor beta chains reported below all come from one sample, sequenced in a study of T cell changes during pregnancy in multiple sclerosis. Generated by immunoSEQ multiplex PCR, the TCRdb table keeps only in-frame clones and is missing some. The data show roughly 120,000 clones, with around nine tenths seen just once and 1.5% held by the top ten. The source was peripheral blood, collected in the third trimester of pregnancy. The receptors here all came from a female donor with multiple sclerosis, enrolled in a pregnancy study.

There are a few counts of this clone. The chain carries TRBV5-1 and TRBJ2-2, with TRBD1 matching 12 bases. Germline V gives CDR1 SGHRS, CDR2 YFSETQ. V shed 4 bases, J shed 6 bases, and the junction held 10 bases outside the gene matches. This CDR3 spans 17 amino acids. Here the CDR3 reads CASSRTGTGGMAGELFF. As DNA, the CDR3 is TGCGCCAGCAGCCGGACCGGGACAGGGGGCATGGCCGGGGAGCTGTTTTTT.

Concerning this clone: The sample holds other DNA sequences that translate to the same CDR3. V and J are TRBV6-6 and TRBJ1-1, with no clear D. Germline assignment: CDR1 MNHNY and CDR2 SVGAGI (reference sequence). The CDR3 has 16 residues. V lost 3 bases to trimming and J lost 1 base, with 15 bases between them. CDR3: CASSYPTPTGNTEAFF. CDR3 nucleotide sequence: TGTGCCAGCAGTTATCCAACTCCTACGGGGAACACTGAAGCTTTCTTT.

The V and J genes are TRBV2 and TRBJ2-1, with 8 bases fitting TRBD2. CDR3 length: 14 residues. V shed 6 bases, J shed 2 bases, and the junction held 3 bases outside the gene matches. Germline V lookup: CDR1 SNHLY, CDR2 FYNNEI. CDR3 bases: TGTGCCAGCAGCGGCGGGGGGACCTACAATGAGCAGTTCTTC. Encoded protein: CASSGGGTYNEQFF.

The chain has TRBV5-1 and TRBJ2-3; D is possibly TRBD2 (6 bases). The V gene's germline CDR1 is SGHRS and CDR2 YFSETQ. Trimming removed 5 bases at V and 0 bases at J, with 19 bases between. The CDR3 loop spans 17 amino acids. The DNA of the CDR3 is TGCGCCAGCAGTGAAACTGGAGGGGCAACTAGCACAGATACGCAGTATTTT. This encodes CASSETGGATSTDTQYF. The full variable domain, completed using reference TRBV5-1 and TRBJ2-3, is KAGVTQTPRYLIKTRGQQVTLSCSPISGHRSVSWYQQTPGQGLQFLFEYFSETQRNKGNFPGRFSGRQFSNSRSEMNVSTLELGDSALYLCASSETGGATSTDTQYFGPGTRLTVL.

The chain is built from TRBV15 and TRBJ1-2, with TRBD1 as a possible D gene (6 bases). Germline V gene data show CDR1 as LNHNV and CDR2 as YYDKDF (reference sequence). V was cut by 5 bases and J by 2 bases, with 15 bases left in between. The CDR3 covers 15 residues. DNA for the CDR3: TGTGCCACCAGCCGCGACAGGCTAGTCAACTATGGCTACACCTTC. It codes for CATSRDRLVNYGYTF.

This chain connects TRBV2 to TRBJ2-2, with D possibly TRBD2 on 6 matching bases. This CDR3 region has 16 residues. V lost 5 bases to trimming and J lost 6 bases, with 19 bases between them. Germline V CDR1 and CDR2: SNHLY, FYNNEI. The chain's CDR3 is CASSPGTLRLSGELFF. In DNA, the CDR3 is TGTGCCAGCAGTCCCGGGACTCTTCGTTTGTCCGGGGAGCTGTTTTTT.

The chain is built from TRBV27 and TRBJ1-4, with TRBD1 identical over 8 bases. After removal of 4 bases from V and 3 bases from J, the junction contained 13 bases not matched to a gene. The CDR3 consists of 18 residues. Per the germline V gene, CDR1 is MNHEY and CDR2 is SMNVEV (reference sequence). CDR3 nucleotides: TGTGCCAGCAGTTGGATAAGGGGGGGGACAGGACCTAATGAAAAACTGTTTTTT. Translated: CASSWIRGGTGPNEKLFF.

This clone was recorded only once. The genes are TRBV19 and TRBJ2-1; 8 bases fit TRBD2. CDR1 is LNHDA and CDR2 is SQIVND in the germline V gene (reference sequence). Trimming removed 5 bases from V and 0 bases from J; junction bases left unmatched: 18. The CDR3 loop spans 20 amino acids. In DNA form, the CDR3 reads TGTGCCAGTAGTCCCCATCGGACGGGTAGCGGGGAGAGCTCCTACAATGAGCAGTTCTTC. Encoded protein: CASSPHRTGSGESSYNEQFF.

This clone was counted a few times. This chain uses TRBV7-2 with TRBJ1-1, with no clear D. Germline CDR1 is SGHTA and CDR2 is FQGNSA. The CDR3 has 13 residues. V gave up 1 base and J gave up 7 bases, with 10 bases separating them. DNA of the CDR3: TGTGCCAGCAGCTTAGGGCAGGCCGGTGAAGCTTTCTTT. Translating it yields CASSLGQAGEAFF.

The rearrangement joins TRBV7-6 to TRBJ1-5; 9 bases are a match to TRBD1. Germline V gene lookup returns CDR1 SGHVS and CDR2 FNYEAQ. CDR3 length: 14 amino acids. Losses at the gene ends were 5 bases for V and 5 bases for J; bases not matched to a gene: 4. In nucleotides, the CDR3 is TGTGCCAGCAGCCCCGGACAGGGGTATCAGCCCCAGCATTTT. This translates into CASSPGQGYQPQHF.

This clone showed up just once. This rearrangement joins TRBV13 to TRBJ2-2; 7 bases are a match to TRBD1. Germline CDR1 is PRHDT and CDR2 is FYEKMQ (reference sequence). The CDR3 length is 13 residues. The junction had 3 bases not matched to a gene; V was cut back by 6 bases and J by 5 bases. The CDR3 sequence: CASRPQGTGELFF. The CDR3 nucleotides are TGTGCCAGCAGGCCACAGGGGACCGGGGAGCTGTTTTTT.

The chain uses TRBV30 and TRBJ1-4; 9 nucleotides match TRBD1. Unmatched junction bases numbered 4, after V lost 3 bases and J lost 11 bases. The germline V gene has CDR1 GTSNPN and CDR2 SVGIG (reference sequence). The CDR3 spans 12 residues. The CDR3 nucleotides are TGTGCCTGGAGAGGACAGGGGTCTAAACTGTTTTTT. It encodes CAWRGQGSKLFF. Together with reference TRBV30 and TRBJ1-4, the CDR3 gives the full variable domain: SQTIHQWPATLVQPVGSPLSLECTVEGTSNPNLYWYRQAAGRGLQLLFYSVGIGQISSEVPQNLSASRPQDRQFILSSKKLLLSDSGFYLCAWRGQGSKLFFGSGTQLSVL.